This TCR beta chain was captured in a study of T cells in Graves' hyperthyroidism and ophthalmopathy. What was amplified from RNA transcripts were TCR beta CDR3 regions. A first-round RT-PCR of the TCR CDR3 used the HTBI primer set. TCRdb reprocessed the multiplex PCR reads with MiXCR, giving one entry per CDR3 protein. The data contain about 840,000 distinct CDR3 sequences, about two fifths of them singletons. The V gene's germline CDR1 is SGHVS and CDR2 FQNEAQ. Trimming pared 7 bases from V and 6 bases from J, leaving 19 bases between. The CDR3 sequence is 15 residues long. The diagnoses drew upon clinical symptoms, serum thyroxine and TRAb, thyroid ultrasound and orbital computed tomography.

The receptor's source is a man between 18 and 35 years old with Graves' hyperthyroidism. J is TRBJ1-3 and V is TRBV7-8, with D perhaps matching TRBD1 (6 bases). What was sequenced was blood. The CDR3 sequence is CASTSGGAGENTIYF. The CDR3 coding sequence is TGTGCCAGCACCTCCGGCGGGGCAGGGGAAAACACCATATATTTT.